A single sample gave rise to the 14 T cell receptor beta chains below, sequenced in a study of shared clonotypes between healthy human individuals. TCRdb's table, derived via immunoSEQ multiplex PCR, lists solely in-frame clones and lacks some. The sample has millions of clones, 95% seen once; the top ten hold approximately 0.13%. Material for sequencing was naive CD4+ T cells sorted from blood. The subset denotes: CD45RA+ positively selected. The receptor set was obtained from a man in his late teens or twenties in good health.

This clone was found a few times. This sample includes further DNA sequences coding for the same CDR3. CDR3 sequence: CASSQGGNTEAFF. As DNA, the CDR3 is TGTGCCAGCAGTCAGGGAGGGAACACTGAAGCTTTCTTT. The rearrangement joins TRBV25-1 to TRBJ1-1; D might be TRBD1 (5 bases). The germline V and J ends were trimmed by 5 bases and 1 base, with 8 bases remaining between them. Germline V gives CDR1 MGHDK, CDR2 SYGVNS. The CDR3 runs 13 residues.

The gene calls are TRBV6-8 and TRBJ2-7, with 11 bases matching TRBD2. The CDR3 covers 18 residues. Losses at the gene ends were 7 bases for V and 2 bases for J; bases not matched to a gene: 16. Germline-derived CDR1 and CDR2 are MNHGY and SAAAGT. CDR3 nucleotides: TGTGCCAGCACCGAACCGGGGCTAGCGGGGGGATACACCTACGAGCAGTACTTC. It specifies CASTEPGLAGGYTYEQYF.

This clone was found once. A much more abundant neighbour one base away suggests this may be a read error. This chain connects TRBV7-2 to TRBJ1-1; possibly TRBD1 for D (5 bases). The V and J ends lost 8 bases and 4 bases respectively, with 23 bases between them. This CDR3 has 16 amino acids. Germline V gene lookup returns CDR1 SGHTA and CDR2 FQGNSA. Written as DNA, the CDR3 is TGTGCCAGCGCCAAGGGCCGTGGGGCAGGGATCACTGAAGCTTTCTTT. It yields the protein CASAKGRGAGITEAFF.

V and J are TRBV11-3 and TRBJ1-1; D may be TRBD1 (6 bases). Trimming cost V 5 bases and J 1 base, with 11 bases left between them. The CDR3 spans 14 residues. Germline-derived CDR1 and CDR2 are SGHNT and YENEEA. The CDR3 DNA sequence: TGTGCCAGCAGCCAAGTACAGGGGAACACTGAAGCTTTCTTT. As protein: CASSQVQGNTEAFF.

The chain is built from TRBV19 and TRBJ2-7; 7 bases are shared with TRBD2. Per the germline V gene, CDR1 is LNHDA and CDR2 is SQIVND (reference sequence). The CDR3 extends over 17 amino acids. V lost 7 bases and J lost 4; bases outside the gene matches: 19. The CDR3 loop reads CASTRVWMAGVEYEQYF. CDR3 coding DNA: TGTGCCAGTACTCGCGTTTGGATGGCGGGAGTAGAGTACGAGCAGTACTTC.

This chain uses TRBV7-2 with TRBJ2-5; TRBD2 is a possible D gene (6 bases). CDR3 length: 14 amino acids. V lost 5 bases, J lost 5 bases, and 15 bases lay in between. The germline V gene has CDR1 SGHTA and CDR2 FQGNSA. CDR3 sequence (DNA): TGTGCCAGCAGCCCAGGACTACCCGGGGAGACCCAGTACTTC. This encodes CASSPGLPGETQYF.

The rearrangement joins TRBV11-2 to TRBJ2-7; TRBD1 matches 7 bases. The trim removed 3 bases at V and 3 bases at J, leaving 5 bases unmatched. The germline V gene encodes CDR1 SGHAT and CDR2 FQNNGV. This CDR3 has 14 residues. The CDR3 region is CASSFETGHYEQYF. CDR3 sequence (DNA): TGTGCCAGCAGCTTCGAGACAGGGCACTACGAGCAGTACTTC.

The rearrangement uses TRBV28 and TRBJ2-7; D is uncertain. CDR3 length: 13 residues. Trimming removed 10 bases at V and 0 bases at J, with 13 bases between. Germline-derived CDR1 and CDR2 are MDHEN and SYDVKM. The CDR3 DNA follows: TGTGCCACCCACCTCCCGGACTCCTACGAGCAGTACTTC. Translation gives CATHLPDSYEQYF.

This clone has a single count. The chain links TRBV5-1 to TRBJ1-1; 11 bases map to TRBD1. This CDR3 has 16 residues. Germline V gene lookup returns CDR1 SGHRS and CDR2 YFSETQ. J gave up 5 bases and V 4 bases, and 10 bases lay outside the gene matches. The CDR3 DNA reads TGCGCCAGCAGCCTCCGGACAGGGGGCGCAGGGACTGAAGCTTTCTTT. It is translated as CASSLRTGGAGTEAFF.

The chain joins TRBV7-6 to TRBJ2-5, with unresolved D. CDR1 and CDR2 from the germline V gene are SGHVS and FNYEAQ. This CDR3 contains 12 residues. V was shortened by 5 bases and J by 5 bases, with 9 bases between the two germline ends. CDR3 nucleotides: TGTGCCAGCAGCACCCTGGCGGAGACCCAGTACTTC. Its translation: CASSTLAETQYF.

This clone came up once. This chain uses TRBV5-1 with TRBJ2-1, with a possible D match to TRBD2 (5 bases). Germline values: CDR1 SGHRS, CDR2 YFSETQ. This CDR3 comprises 16 residues. Trimming took 4 bases from V and 4 from J, leaving 18 bases between them. CDR3 amino acids: CASSPGGLAVYNEQFF. The CDR3 nucleotides are TGCGCCAGCAGCCCCGGAGGTCTAGCCGTTTACAATGAGCAGTTCTTC. Complete variable domain (other parts from reference TRBV5-1 and TRBJ2-1): KAGVTQTPRYLIKTRGQQVTLSCSPISGHRSVSWYQQTPGQGLQFLFEYFSETQRNKGNFPGRFSGRQFSNSRSEMNVSTLELGDSALYLCASSPGGLAVYNEQFFGPGTRLTVL.

This sequence joins TRBV4-3 and TRBJ2-6; D may match TRBD1 or TRBD2 (5 bases each). Looked up from germline, CDR1 is LGHNA and CDR2 is YSLEER. Trimming removed 0 bases at V and 4 bases at J, with 13 bases between. This CDR3 spans 17 amino acids. DNA for the CDR3: TGCGCCAGCAGCCAAGACCGGGGCCCGGGGGGGGCCAACGTCCTGACTTTC. Protein sequence: CASSQDRGPGGANVLTF.

This clone was picked up one time. This chain links TRBV7-9 with TRBJ1-6, with D possibly TRBD1 on 5 matching bases. CDR1 SEHNR and CDR2 FQNEAQ come from the germline V gene (reference sequence). V was trimmed by 6 bases and J by 3 bases, leaving 12 bases between them. The CDR3 consists of 15 residues. This CDR3 is CASRAQGDYNSPLHF. In DNA form, the CDR3 reads TGTGCCAGCAGAGCCCAGGGTGACTATAATTCACCCCTCCACTTT.

The chain links TRBV7-2 to TRBJ2-4; possibly TRBD2 for D (5 bases). The CDR3 extends over 15 amino acids. The V gene's germline CDR1 is SGHTA and CDR2 FQGNSA. V shed 5 bases and J shed 3 bases, with 14 bases lying between them. CDR3 sequence: CASSPAPGVKNIQYF. DNA for the CDR3: TGTGCCAGCAGCCCCGCCCCCGGGGTCAAAAACATTCAGTACTTC.